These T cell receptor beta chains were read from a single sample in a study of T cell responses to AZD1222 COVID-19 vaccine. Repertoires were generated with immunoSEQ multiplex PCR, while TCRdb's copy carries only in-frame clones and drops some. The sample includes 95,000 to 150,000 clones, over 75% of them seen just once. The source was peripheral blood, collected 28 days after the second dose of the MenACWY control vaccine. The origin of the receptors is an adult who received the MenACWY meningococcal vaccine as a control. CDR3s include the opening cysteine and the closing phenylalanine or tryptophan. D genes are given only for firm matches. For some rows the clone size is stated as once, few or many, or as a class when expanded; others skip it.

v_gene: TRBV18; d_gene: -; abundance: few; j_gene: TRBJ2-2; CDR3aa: CASSPGVGVNTGELFF; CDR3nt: TGTGCCAGCTCACCTGGAGTTGGTGTAAACACCGGGGAGCTGTTTTTT
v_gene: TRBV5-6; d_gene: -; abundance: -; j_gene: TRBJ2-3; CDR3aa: CASSLETGPSTDTQYF; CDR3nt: TGTGCCAGCAGCTTGGAAACAGGGCCGAGCACAGATACGCAGTATTTT
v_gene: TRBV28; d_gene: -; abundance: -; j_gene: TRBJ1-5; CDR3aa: CASLTSGGISNQPQHF; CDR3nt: TGTGCCAGCTTAACTAGTGGAGGGATTAGCAATCAGCCCCAGCATTTT
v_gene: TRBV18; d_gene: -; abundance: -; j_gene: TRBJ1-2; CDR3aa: CASSPVTDYGYTF; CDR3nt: TGTGCCAGCTCACCAGTGACGGACTATGGCTACACCTTC
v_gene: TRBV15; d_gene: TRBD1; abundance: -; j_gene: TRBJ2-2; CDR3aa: CATSRGTGNGELFF; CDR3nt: TGTGCCACCAGCAGAGGGACAGGGAACGGGGAGCTGTTTTTT
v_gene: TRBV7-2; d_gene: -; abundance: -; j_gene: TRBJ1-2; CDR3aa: CASSLADGNYGYTF; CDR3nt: TGTGCCAGCAGCTTAGCAGACGGGAACTATGGCTACACCTTC
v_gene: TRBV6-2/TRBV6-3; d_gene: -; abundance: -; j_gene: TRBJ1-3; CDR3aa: CASSYVLSSGNTIYF; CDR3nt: TGTGCCAGCAGTTATGTTCTGAGCTCTGGAAACACCATATATTTT
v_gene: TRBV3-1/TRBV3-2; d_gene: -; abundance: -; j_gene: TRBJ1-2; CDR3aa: CASSPPWGYGYTF; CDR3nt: TGTGCCAGCAGCCCCCCCTGGGGATATGGCTACACCTTC
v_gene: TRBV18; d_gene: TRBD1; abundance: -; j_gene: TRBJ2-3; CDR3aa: CASSPPGTGSDTQYF; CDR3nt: TGTGCCAGCTCACCACCCGGGACAGGGTCCGATACGCAGTATTTT
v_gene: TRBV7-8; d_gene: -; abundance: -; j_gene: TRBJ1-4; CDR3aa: CASSRSGGRGSEKLFF; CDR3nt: TGTGCCAGCAGCCGTTCTGGGGGCAGGGGAAGTGAAAAACTGTTTTTT
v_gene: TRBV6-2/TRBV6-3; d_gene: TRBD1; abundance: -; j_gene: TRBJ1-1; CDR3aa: CASSGLTGMNTEAFF; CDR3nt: TGTGCCAGCAGTGGACTGACAGGGATGAACACTGAAGCTTTCTTT
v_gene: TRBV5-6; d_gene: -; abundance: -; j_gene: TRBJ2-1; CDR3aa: CASSLWFNEQFF; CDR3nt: TGTGCCAGCAGCTTGTGGTTTAATGAGCAGTTCTTC
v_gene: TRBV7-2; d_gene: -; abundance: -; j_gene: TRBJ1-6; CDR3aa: CASSLAAGQNSPLHF; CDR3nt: TGTGCCAGCAGCTTAGCTGCAGGGCAGAATTCACCCCTCCACTTT
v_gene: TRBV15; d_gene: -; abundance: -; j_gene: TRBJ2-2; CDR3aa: CATSRDPGPNTGELFF; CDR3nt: TGTGCCACCAGCAGAGATCCAGGACCGAACACCGGGGAGCTGTTTTTT
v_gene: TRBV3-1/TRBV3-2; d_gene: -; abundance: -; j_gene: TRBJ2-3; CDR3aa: CASSQDVSTADTQYF; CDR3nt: TGTGCCAGCAGCCAAGATGTGAGCACGGCGGATACGCAGTATTTT
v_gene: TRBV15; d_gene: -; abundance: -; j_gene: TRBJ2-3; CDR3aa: CATSRARARREDTQYF; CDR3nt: TGTGCCACCAGCAGAGCCCGGGCCCGCAGGGAGGATACGCAGTATTTT
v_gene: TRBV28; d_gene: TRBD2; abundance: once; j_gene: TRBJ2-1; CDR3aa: CASRAGGRNEQFF; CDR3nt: TGTGCCAGCAGGGCGGGAGGGAGGAATGAGCAGTTCTTC
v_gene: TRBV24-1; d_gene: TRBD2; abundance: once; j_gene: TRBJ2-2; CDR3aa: CATSDFERGNTGELFF; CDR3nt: TGTGCCACCAGTGATTTTGAGCGGGGGAACACCGGGGAGCTGTTTTTT
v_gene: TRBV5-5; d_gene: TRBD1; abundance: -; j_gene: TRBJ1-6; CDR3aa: CASSAQGGYGSPLHF; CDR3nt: TGTGCCAGCAGCGCACAGGGGGGGTACGGTTCACCCCTCCACTTT
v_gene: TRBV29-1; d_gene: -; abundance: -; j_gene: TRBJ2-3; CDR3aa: CSVGFDSVGDTQYF; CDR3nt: TGCAGCGTTGGGTTCGATAGCGTTGGAGATACGCAGTATTTT
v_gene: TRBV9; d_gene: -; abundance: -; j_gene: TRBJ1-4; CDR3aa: CASSVLPTNEKLFF; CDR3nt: TGTGCCAGCAGCGTTTTGCCAACTAATGAAAAACTGTTTTTT
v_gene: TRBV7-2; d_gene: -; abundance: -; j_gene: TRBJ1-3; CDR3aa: CASSLVGQSSSGNTIYF; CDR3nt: TGTGCCAGCAGCTTAGTGGGACAATCGAGCTCTGGAAACACCATATATTTT
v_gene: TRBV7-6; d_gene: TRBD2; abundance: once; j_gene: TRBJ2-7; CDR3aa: CASRSSGSFGLYEQYF; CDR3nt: TGTGCCAGCAGGTCTAGCGGGAGCTTCGGTTTATACGAGCAGTACTTC
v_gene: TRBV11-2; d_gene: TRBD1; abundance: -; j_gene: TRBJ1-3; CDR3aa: CASSRNPGQGGTIYF; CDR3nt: TGTGCCAGCAGCCGAAATCCGGGACAGGGCGGCACCATATATTTT
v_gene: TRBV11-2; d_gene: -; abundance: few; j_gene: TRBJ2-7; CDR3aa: CASSQGLLEQYF; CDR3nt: TGTGCCAGCAGCCAGGGACTTCTTGAGCAGTACTTC
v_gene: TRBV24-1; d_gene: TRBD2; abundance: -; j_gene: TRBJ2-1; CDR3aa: CATSDSLGSGTNNEQFF; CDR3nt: TGTGCCACCAGTGATTCCCTGGGCAGCGGGACTAACAATGAGCAGTTCTTC
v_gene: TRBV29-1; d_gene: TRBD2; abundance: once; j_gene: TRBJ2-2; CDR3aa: CSAPWDGVTSGSASGELFF; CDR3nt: TGCAGCGCACCATGGGACGGCGTGACTAGCGGGAGTGCCTCCGGGGAGCTGTTTTTT
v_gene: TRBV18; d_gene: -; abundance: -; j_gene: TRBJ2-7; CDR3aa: CASSPPESWGSPYEQYF; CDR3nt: TGTGCCAGCTCACCACCGGAATCTTGGGGGAGCCCCTACGAGCAGTACTTC
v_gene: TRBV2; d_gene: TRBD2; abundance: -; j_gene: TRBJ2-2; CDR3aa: CASSTIGLAGGLPTGELFF; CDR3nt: TGTGCCAGCAGTACCATCGGACTAGCGGGGGGGCTACCCACCGGGGAGCTGTTTTTT
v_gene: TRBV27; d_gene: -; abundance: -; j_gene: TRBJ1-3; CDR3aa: CASSLGTRGFSGNTIYF; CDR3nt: TGTGCCAGCAGTTTAGGGACCAGGGGCTTCTCTGGAAACACCATATATTTT
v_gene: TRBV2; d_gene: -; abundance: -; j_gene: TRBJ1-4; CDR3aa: CASSSPGRTLNEKLFF; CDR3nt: TGTGCCAGCAGTTCCCCCGGACGAACCCTTAATGAAAAACTGTTTTTT
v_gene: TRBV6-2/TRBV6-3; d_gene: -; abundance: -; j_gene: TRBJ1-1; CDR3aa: CASSPKTGTEAFF; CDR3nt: TGTGCCAGCAGTCCCAAGACCGGGACTGAAGCTTTCTTT
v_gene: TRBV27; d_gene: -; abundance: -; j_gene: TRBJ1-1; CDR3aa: CASSLFPRDTEAFF; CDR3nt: TGTGCCAGCAGTTTATTCCCCAGGGACACTGAAGCTTTCTTT
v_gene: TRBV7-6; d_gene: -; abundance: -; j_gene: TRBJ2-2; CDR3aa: CASSLASQPALAGELFF; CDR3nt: TGTGCCAGCAGCTTAGCCTCCCAGCCAGCGTTGGCCGGGGAGCTGTTTTTT
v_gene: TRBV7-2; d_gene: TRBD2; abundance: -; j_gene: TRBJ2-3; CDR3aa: CASSKLAGTGDTQYF; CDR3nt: TGTGCCAGCAGCAAACTAGCGGGGACGGGAGATACGCAGTATTTT
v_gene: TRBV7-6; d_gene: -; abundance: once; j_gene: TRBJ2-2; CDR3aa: CASSLVRATGELFF; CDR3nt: TGTGCCAGCAGCTTAGTCAGGGCCACCGGGGAGCTGTTTTTT
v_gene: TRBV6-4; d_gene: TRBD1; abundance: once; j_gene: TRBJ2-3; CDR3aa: CASSDSRLGGSDTQYF; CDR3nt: TGTGCCAGCAGTGACTCCAGATTAGGGGGCAGTGATACGCAGTATTTT
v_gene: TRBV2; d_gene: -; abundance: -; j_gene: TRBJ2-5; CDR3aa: CASSDGLETQYF; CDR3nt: TGTGCCAGCAGTGATGGGCTAGAGACCCAGTACTTC
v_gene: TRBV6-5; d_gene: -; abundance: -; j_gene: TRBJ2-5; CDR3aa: CASSYSSIGAETQYF; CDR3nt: TGTGCCAGCAGTTACTCGTCTATAGGTGCGGAGACCCAGTACTTC
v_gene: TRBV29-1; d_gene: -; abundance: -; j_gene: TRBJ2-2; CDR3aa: CSVDPANTGELFF; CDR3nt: TGCAGCGTTGATCCGGCAAACACCGGGGAGCTGTTTTTT
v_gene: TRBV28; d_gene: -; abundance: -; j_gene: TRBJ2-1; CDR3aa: CASSRLVFDNEQFF; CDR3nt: TGTGCCAGCAGTCGACTGGTTTTCGACAATGAGCAGTTCTTC
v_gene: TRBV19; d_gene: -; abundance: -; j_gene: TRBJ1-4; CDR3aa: CASSIRRDWGKLFF; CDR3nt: TGTGCCAGTAGTATCCGCAGGGACTGGGGGAAACTGTTTTTT
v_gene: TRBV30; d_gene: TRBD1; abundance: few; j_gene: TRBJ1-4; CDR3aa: CAWSADREGKLFF; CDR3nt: TGTGCCTGGAGCGCGGACAGGGAGGGAAAACTGTTTTTT
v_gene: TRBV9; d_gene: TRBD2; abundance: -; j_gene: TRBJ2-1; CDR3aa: CASSVVAGGPYEQFF; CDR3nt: TGTGCCAGCAGCGTAGTAGCGGGAGGGCCTTATGAGCAGTTCTTC
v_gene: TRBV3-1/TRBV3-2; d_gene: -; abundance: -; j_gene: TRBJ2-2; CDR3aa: CASSQDISGELFF; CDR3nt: TGTGCCAGCAGCCAAGATATCAGTGGGGAGCTGTTTTTT
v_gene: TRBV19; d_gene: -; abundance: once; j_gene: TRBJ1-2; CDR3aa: CASSMGQPGYGYTF; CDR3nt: TGTGCCAGTAGTATGGGTCAGCCGGGGTATGGCTACACCTTC
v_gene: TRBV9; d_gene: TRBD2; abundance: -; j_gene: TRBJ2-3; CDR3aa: CASSVRGLSGGTDTQYF; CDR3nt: TGTGCCAGCAGCGTACGCGGTTTGAGCGGGGGCACAGATACGCAGTATTTT
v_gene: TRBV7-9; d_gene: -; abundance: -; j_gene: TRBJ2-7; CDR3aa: CASSFEGYEQYF; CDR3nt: TGTGCCAGCAGCTTCGAAGGTTACGAGCAGTACTTC
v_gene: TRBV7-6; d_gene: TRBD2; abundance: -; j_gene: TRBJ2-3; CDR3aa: CASSWDYTDTQYF; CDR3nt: TGTGCCAGCAGCTGGGACTATACAGATACGCAGTATTTT
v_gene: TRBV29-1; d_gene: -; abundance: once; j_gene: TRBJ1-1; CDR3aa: CSASRSTEAFF; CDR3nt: TGCAGCGCTTCGCGAAGCACTGAAGCTTTCTTT
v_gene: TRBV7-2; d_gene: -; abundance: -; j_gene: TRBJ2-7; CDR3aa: CASSSREGGSYEQYF; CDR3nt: TGTGCCAGCAGCTCCCGCGAGGGGGGGTCCTACGAGCAGTACTTC
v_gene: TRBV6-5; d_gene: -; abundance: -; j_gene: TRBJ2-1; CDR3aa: CASSLTPPYNEQFF; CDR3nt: TGTGCCAGCAGTCTGACCCCTCCCTACAATGAGCAGTTCTTC
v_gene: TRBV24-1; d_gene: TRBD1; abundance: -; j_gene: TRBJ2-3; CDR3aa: CATSGQGADTQYF; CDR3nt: TGTGCCACCAGTGGTCAGGGGGCAGATACGCAGTATTTT
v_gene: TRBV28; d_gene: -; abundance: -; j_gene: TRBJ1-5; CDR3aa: CASSPPGVSNQPQHF; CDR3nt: TGTGCCAGCAGCCCCCCGGGGGTGAGCAATCAGCCCCAGCATTTT
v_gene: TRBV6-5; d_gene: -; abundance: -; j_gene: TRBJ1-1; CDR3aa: CASSYSSRGNTEAFF; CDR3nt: TGTGCCAGCAGTTACTCGAGCAGGGGAAACACTGAAGCTTTCTTT
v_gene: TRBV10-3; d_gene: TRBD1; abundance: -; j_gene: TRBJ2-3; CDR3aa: CAISERTGGSQYF; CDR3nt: TGTGCCATCAGTGAGCGTACAGGGGGTTCACAGTATTTT
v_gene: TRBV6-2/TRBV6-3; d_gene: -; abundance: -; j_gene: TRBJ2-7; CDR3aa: CASSYHPEGRTKYEQYF; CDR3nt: TGTGCCAGCAGCTATCACCCCGAGGGAAGGACCAAATACGAGCAGTACTTC
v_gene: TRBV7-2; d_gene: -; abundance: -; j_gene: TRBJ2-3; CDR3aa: CASSLGREGTDTQYF; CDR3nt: TGTGCCAGCAGCTTGGGCAGGGAGGGCACAGATACGCAGTATTTT
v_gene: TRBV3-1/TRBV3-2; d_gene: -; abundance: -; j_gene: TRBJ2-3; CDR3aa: CASSPWGTDTQYF; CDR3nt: TGTGCCAGCAGCCCATGGGGGACAGATACGCAGTATTTT